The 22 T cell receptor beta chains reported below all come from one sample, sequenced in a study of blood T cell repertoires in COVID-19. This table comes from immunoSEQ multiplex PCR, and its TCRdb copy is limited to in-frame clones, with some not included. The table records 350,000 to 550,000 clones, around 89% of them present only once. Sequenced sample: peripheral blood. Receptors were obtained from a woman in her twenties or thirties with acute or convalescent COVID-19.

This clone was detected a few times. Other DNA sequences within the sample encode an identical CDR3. CDR3 nucleotides: TGCGCCAGCAGCTTGGGACAGGGTGGCTACGAGCAGTACTTC. Translated: CASSLGQGGYEQYF. The rearrangement uses TRBV5-1 and TRBJ2-7; TRBD1 aligns across 7 bases. This CDR3 is built from 14 residues. Per germline, CDR1 SGHRS and CDR2 YFSETQ. After removal of 0 bases from V and 3 bases from J, the junction contained 3 bases not matched to a gene.

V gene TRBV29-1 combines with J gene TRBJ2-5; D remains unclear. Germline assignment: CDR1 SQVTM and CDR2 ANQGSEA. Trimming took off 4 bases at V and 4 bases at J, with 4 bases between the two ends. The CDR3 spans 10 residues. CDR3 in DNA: TGCAGCGTTGGTCGAGAGACCCAGTACTTC. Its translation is CSVGRETQYF.

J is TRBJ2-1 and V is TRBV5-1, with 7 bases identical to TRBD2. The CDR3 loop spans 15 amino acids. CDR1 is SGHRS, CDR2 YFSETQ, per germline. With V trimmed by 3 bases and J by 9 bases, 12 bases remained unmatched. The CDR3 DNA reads TGCGCCAGCAGCTGGACTAGGCCGTCGGGGGGTGAGCAGTTCTTC. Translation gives CASSWTRPSGGEQFF.

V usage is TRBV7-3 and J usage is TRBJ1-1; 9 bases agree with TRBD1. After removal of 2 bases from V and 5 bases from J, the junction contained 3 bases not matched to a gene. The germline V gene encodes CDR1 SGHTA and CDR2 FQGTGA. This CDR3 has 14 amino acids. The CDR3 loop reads CASSLGTGMTEAFF. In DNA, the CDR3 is TGTGCCAGCAGCTTAGGGACAGGGATGACTGAAGCTTTCTTT.

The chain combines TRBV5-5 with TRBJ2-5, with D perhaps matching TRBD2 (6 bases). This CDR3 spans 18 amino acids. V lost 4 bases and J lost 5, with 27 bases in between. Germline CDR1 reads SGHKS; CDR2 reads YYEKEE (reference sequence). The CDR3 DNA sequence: TGTGCCAGCAGCCCCCCACTCGCCGGGGGAATGGGTTGGGAGACCCAGTACTTC. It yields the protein CASSPPLAGGMGWETQYF.

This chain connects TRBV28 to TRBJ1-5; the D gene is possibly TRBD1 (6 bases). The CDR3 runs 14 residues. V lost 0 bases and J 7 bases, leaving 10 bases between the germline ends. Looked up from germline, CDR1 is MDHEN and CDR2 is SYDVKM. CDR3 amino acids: CASSLWGAGQPQHF. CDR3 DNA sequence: TGTGCCAGCAGTTTATGGGGGGCTGGGCAGCCCCAGCATTTT.

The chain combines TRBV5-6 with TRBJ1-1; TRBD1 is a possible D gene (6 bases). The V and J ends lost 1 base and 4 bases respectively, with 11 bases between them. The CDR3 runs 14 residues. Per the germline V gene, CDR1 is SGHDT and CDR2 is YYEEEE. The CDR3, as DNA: TGTGCCAGCAGCTTGCGGAGGGGGGGCACTGAAGCTTTCTTT. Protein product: CASSLRRGGTEAFF.

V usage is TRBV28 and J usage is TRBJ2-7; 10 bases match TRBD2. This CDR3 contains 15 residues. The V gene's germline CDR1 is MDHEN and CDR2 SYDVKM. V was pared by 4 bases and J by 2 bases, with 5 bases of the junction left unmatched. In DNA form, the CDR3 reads TGTGCCAGCAGTTCCCCGAGCGGGGGGGCCTACGAGCAGTACTTC. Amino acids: CASSSPSGGAYEQYF.

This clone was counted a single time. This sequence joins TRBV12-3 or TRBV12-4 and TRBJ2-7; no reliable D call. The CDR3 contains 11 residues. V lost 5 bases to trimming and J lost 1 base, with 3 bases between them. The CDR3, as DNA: TGTGCCAGCAGTCCGTCCTACGAGCAGTACTTC. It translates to CASSPSYEQYF.

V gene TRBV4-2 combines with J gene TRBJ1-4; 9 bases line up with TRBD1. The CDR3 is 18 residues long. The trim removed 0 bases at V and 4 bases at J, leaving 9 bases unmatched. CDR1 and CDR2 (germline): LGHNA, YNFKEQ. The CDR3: CASSQDGPGTGYNEKLFF. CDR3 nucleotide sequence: TGTGCCAGCAGCCAAGATGGACCCGGGACAGGGTATAATGAAAAACTGTTTTTT.

The CDR3 DNA is TGCAGTGCCAGTGGACAGTTGGAAAAACTGTTTTTT. Amino acids: CSASGQLEKLFF. This chain links TRBV20-1 with TRBJ1-4; weak D call: TRBD1 (6 bases). From germline, CDR1 is DFQATT and CDR2 SNEGSKA (reference sequence). Trimming cost V 6 bases and J 8 bases, with 13 bases left between them. CDR3 length: 12 residues.

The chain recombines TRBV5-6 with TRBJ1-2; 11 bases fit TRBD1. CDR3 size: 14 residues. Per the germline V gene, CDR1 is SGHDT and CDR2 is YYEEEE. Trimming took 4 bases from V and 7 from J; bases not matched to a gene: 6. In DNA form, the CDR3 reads TGTGCCAGCAGCCTCGGGACAGGGGGGGTTGGCTACACCTTC. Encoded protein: CASSLGTGGVGYTF.

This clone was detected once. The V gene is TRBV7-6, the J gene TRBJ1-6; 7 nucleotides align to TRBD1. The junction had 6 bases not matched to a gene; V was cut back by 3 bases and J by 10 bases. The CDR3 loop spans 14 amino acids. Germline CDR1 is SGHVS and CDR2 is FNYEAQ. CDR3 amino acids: CASSLDRRGSPLHF. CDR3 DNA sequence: TGTGCCAGCAGCTTGGACAGGCGAGGATCACCCCTCCACTTT.

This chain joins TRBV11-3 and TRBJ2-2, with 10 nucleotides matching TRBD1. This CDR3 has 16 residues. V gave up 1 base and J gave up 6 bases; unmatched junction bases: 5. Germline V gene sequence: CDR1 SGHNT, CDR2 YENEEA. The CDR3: CASSLAGQGMPGELFF. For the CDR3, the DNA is TGTGCCAGCAGCTTAGCGGGACAGGGGATGCCCGGGGAGCTGTTTTTT. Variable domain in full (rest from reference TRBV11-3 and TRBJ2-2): EAGVVQSPRYKIIEKKQPVAFWCNPISGHNTLYWYLQNLGQGPELLIRYENEEAVDDSQLPKDRFSAERLKGVDSTLKIQPAELGDSAVYLCASSLAGQGMPGELFFGEGSRLTVL.

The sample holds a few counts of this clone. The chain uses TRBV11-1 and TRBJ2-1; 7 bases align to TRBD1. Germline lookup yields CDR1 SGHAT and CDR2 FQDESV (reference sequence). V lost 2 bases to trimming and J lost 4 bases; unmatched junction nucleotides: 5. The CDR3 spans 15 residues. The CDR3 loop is CASSLPPGQYNEQFF. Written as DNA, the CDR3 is TGTGCCAGCAGCTTACCGCCGGGACAGTACAATGAGCAGTTCTTC. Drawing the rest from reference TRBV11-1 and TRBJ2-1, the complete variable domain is EAEVAQSPRYKITEKSQAVAFWCDPISGHATLYWYRQILGQGPELLVQFQDESVVDDSQLPKDRFSAERLKGVDSTLKIQPAELGDSAMYLCASSLPPGQYNEQFFGPGTRLTVL.

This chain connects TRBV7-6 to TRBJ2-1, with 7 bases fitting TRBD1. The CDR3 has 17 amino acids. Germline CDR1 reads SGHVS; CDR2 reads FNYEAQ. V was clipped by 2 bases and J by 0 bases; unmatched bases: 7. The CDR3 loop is CASSLRGGRPSYNEQFF. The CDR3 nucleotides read TGTGCCAGCAGCTTAAGAGGGGGCAGGCCCTCCTACAATGAGCAGTTCTTC.

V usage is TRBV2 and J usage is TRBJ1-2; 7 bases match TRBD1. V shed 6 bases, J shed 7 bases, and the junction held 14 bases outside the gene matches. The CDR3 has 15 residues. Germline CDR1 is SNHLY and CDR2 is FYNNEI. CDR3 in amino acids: CASSSNRGVVSGYTF. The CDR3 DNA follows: TGTGCCAGCAGCAGCAACAGGGGAGTTGTCAGTGGCTACACCTTC.

For the CDR3, the DNA is TGTGCCAGCAGCAGCGGGACAGGGGGGTTGTACGAGCAGTACTTC. It specifies CASSSGTGGLYEQYF. The chain carries TRBV7-6 and TRBJ2-7, with 11 bases that match TRBD1. Germline-derived CDR1 and CDR2 are SGHVS and FNYEAQ. Trimming at V came to 5 bases and at J to 4 bases, leaving 7 bases not matched to a gene. This CDR3 has 15 residues.

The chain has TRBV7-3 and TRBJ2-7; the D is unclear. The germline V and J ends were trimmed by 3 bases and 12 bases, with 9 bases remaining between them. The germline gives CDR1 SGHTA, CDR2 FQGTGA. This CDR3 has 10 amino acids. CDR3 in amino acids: CASSFVLRYF. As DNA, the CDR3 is TGTGCCAGCAGCTTCGTTCTCAGGTACTTC.

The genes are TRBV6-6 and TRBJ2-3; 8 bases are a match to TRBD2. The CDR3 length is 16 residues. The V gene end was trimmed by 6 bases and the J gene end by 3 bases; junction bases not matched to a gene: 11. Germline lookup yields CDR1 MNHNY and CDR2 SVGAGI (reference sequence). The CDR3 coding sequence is TGTGCCAGCAGCGCCCGACGGGGGGGCGTAACAGATACGCAGTATTTT. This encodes CASSARRGGVTDTQYF.

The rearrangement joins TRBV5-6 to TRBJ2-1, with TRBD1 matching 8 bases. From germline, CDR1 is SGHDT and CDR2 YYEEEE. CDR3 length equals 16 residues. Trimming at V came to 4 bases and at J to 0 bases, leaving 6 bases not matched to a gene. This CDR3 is CASSPRTGSSYNEQFF. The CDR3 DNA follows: TGTGCCAGCAGCCCCCGGACAGGGAGCTCCTACAATGAGCAGTTCTTC.

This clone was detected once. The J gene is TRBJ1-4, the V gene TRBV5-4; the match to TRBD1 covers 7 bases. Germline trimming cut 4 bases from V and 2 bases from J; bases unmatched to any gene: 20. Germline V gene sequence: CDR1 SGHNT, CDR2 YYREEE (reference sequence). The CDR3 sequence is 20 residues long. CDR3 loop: CASSPTTTGVFYRTNEKLFF. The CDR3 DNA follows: TGTGCCAGCAGCCCAACAACAACAGGGGTATTCTATAGGACTAATGAAAAACTGTTTTTT.